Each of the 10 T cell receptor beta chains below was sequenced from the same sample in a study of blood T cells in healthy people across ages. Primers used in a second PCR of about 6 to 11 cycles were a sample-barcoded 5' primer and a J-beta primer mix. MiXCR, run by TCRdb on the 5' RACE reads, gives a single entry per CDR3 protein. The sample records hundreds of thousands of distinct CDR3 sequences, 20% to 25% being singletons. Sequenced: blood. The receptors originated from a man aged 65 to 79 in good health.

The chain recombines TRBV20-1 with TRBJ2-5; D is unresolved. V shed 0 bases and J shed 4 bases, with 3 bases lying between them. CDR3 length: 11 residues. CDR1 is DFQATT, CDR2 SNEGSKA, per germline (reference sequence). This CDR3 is CSARELETQYF. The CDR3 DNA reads TGCAGTGCTAGAGAGCTAGAGACCCAGTACTTC.

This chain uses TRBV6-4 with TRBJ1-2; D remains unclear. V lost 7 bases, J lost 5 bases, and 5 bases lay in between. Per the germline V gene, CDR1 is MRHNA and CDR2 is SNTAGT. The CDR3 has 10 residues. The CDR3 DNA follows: TGTGCCAGCATCGCATATGGCTACACCTTC. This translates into CASIAYGYTF.

This CDR3 reads CASSFNPSGANVLTF. Here the CDR3 DNA reads TGTGCCAGCAGCTTCAATCCCTCTGGGGCCAACGTCCTGACTTTC. V gene TRBV6-1 combines with J gene TRBJ2-6; D is uncertain. V lost 6 bases, J lost 0 bases, and 9 bases lay in between. CDR1 and CDR2 from the germline V gene are MNHNS and SASEGT. The CDR3 contains 15 residues.

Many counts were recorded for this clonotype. The CDR3 bases are TGCGCCAGCAGCCAGGTCTTACTAGCGGGAGGTCCCTACGAGCAGTACTTC. Its translation: CASSQVLLAGGPYEQYF. The chain has TRBV4-3 and TRBJ2-7; 12 bases agree with TRBD2. V was pared by 3 bases and J by 2 bases, with 8 bases of the junction left unmatched. There are 17 residues in the CDR3. Per germline, CDR1 LGHNA and CDR2 YSLEER.

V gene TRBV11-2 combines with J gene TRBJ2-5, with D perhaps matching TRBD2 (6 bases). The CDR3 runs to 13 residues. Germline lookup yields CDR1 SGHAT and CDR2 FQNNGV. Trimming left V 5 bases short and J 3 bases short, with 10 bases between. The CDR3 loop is CASSRGEKETQYF. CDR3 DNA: TGTGCCAGCAGCCGCGGGGAAAAAGAGACCCAGTACTTC.

The CDR3 coding sequence is TGTGCCACCAGCTTTGGGGGACAGGGTACCTACGAGCAGTACTTC. Its translation: CATSFGGQGTYEQYF. The chain carries TRBV15 and TRBJ2-7; 9 nucleotides align to TRBD1. Germline CDR1 and CDR2: LNHNV and YYDKDF (reference sequence). V dropped 5 bases and J dropped 2; count of bases not matched to a gene: 7. The CDR3 is 15 amino acids.

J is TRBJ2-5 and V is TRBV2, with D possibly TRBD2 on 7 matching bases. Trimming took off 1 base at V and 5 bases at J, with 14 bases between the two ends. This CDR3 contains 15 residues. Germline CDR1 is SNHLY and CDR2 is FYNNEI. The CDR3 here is CASSEEGGRWETQYF. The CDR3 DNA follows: TGTGCCAGCAGTGAAGAGGGGGGGCGTTGGGAGACCCAGTACTTC. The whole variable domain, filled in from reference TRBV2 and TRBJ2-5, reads EPEVTQTPSHQVTQMGQEVILRCVPISNHLYFYWYRQILGQKVEFLVSFYNNEISEKSEIFDDQFSVERPDGSNFTLKIRSTKLEDSAMYFCASSEEGGRWETQYFGPGTRLLVL.

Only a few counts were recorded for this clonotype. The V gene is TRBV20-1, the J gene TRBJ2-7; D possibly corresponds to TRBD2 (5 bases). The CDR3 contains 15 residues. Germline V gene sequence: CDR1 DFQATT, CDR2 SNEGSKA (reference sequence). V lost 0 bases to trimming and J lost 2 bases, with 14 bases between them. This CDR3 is CSARDLGSPAYEQYF. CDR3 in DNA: TGCAGTGCTAGAGATCTGGGGAGCCCAGCCTACGAGCAGTACTTC.

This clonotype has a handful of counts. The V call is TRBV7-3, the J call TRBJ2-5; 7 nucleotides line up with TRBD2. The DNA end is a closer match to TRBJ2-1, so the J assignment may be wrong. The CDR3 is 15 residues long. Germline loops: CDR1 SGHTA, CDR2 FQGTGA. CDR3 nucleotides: TGTGCCAGCAGCTTATTCGGGAGGACCTCCAATGAGCAGTTCTTC. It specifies CASSLFGRTSNEQFF.

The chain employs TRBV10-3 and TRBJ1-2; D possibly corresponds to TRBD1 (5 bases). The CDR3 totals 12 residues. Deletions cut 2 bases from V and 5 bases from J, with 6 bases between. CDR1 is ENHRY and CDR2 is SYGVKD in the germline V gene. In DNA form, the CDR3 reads TGTGCCATCAGTGAGGGGACTTATGGCTACACCTTC. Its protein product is CAISEGTYGYTF.